This T cell receptor beta chain was profiled in a study of blood T cell repertoires in COVID-19. TCRdb keeps only in-frame clones here, not all; method: immunoSEQ multiplex PCR. The table has around 270,000 clones, around 82% seen once. This CDR3 region has 14 residues. Sequenced: peripheral blood. This TCR was sampled from a person between 70 and 80 years old with COVID-19, enrolled during active disease. The chain uses TRBV21-1 and TRBJ1-1; the table's D call of TRBD1 was not tested on the DNA. TRBV21-1 is assigned pseudogene status. For the CDR3, the DNA is TGTGCCAGCAGCAAACTAGGGACACCTCCTGAAGCTTTCTTT. The encoded protein is CASSKLGTPPEAFF.